The 6 T cell receptor beta chains presented below share a single source sample, sequenced in a study of T cells after yellow fever vaccination. TCRdb passed the 5' RACE reads through MiXCR, listing each CDR3 protein once. In the table there are about 400,000 distinct CDR3 sequences, 6.2% of which are singletons. Sequences were derived from PBMCs, sampled 5 days after the yellow fever booster vaccination. These receptor sequences come from a man aged 25 to 45 who received the YFV17D yellow fever vaccine.

Only a few counts were recorded for this clonotype. The gene calls are TRBV7-2 and TRBJ1-2; 8 bases are a match to TRBD1. There are 14 residues in the CDR3. V gave up 7 bases and J gave up 0 bases; unmatched junction bases: 4. In germline, CDR1 is SGHTA, CDR2 FQGNSA. This chain's CDR3 is CASKGTGANYGYTF. CDR3 nucleotide sequence: TGTGCCAGCAAAGGGACAGGAGCTAACTATGGCTACACCTTC.

This sequence joins TRBV6-2 or TRBV6-3 and TRBJ2-3, with D maybe TRBD2 (6 bases). V lost 2 bases, J lost 4 bases, and 13 bases lay in between. The CDR3 runs to 15 residues. Germline V gene sequence: CDR1 MNHEY, CDR2 SVGEGT. This chain's CDR3 is CASSYPGRRADTQYF. The CDR3 DNA is TGTGCCAGCAGTTACCCCGGTCGGAGGGCAGATACGCAGTATTTT.

The chain employs TRBV20-1 and TRBJ1-6; D uncertain. CDR3 length: 14 residues. With 4 bases removed from V and 10 bases from J, the gap between germline ends came to 17 bases. Per the germline V gene, CDR1 is DFQATT and CDR2 is SNEGSKA (reference sequence). CDR3 bases: TGCAGTGCTATGGAGGGCTCGGGAAGCTCACCCCTCCACTTT. Amino acid sequence: CSAMEGSGSSPLHF.

The table lists this clonotype with many counts. The V gene is TRBV20-1, the J gene TRBJ2-7; 8 bases map to TRBD2. Losses at the gene ends were 1 base for V and 2 bases for J; bases not matched to a gene: 7. This CDR3 contains 15 residues. Germline lookup yields CDR1 DFQATT and CDR2 SNEGSKA (reference sequence). This chain's CDR3 is CSARVPGLGAYEQYF. Here the CDR3 DNA reads TGCAGTGCTAGAGTCCCGGGACTAGGGGCCTACGAGCAGTACTTC.

This clonotype was recorded at least ten times. The J gene is TRBJ2-2, the V gene TRBV12-3 or TRBV12-4; 11 bases are a match to TRBD1. There are 15 residues in the CDR3. V gave up 7 bases and J gave up 4 bases; unmatched junction bases: 5. CDR3 amino acids: CASTSGTGGTGELFF. In DNA, the CDR3 is TGTGCCAGCACGAGCGGGACAGGGGGCACCGGGGAGCTGTTTTTT.

Worth noting for this clonotype: A much larger clone differs from this one at a single base, so this may be a read error. This chain links TRBV20-1 with TRBJ2-1; 14 bases are shared with TRBD2. This CDR3 is 17 amino acids long. The germline V gene encodes CDR1 DFQATT and CDR2 SNEGSKA (reference sequence). The CDR3 bases are TGCAGTGCTAGAGCTCGGACTAGCGGGAGGCTTGGCAATGAGCGGTTCTTC. Its protein product is CSARARTSGRLGNERFF.